This passage covers 26 T cell receptor beta chains from one sample sequenced in a study of CD8+ T cells in alopecia areata. As to treatment: oral pan-JAK inhibitor, 5-10 mg twice daily. After isolation, RNA underwent reverse transcription to generate cDNA as the sequencing template. The table came from immunoSEQ multiplex PCR; TCRdb's copy has only in-frame clones and leaves some out. The sample records some 88,000 clones, 44% being singletons. This material consisted of CD8+ T cells sorted from blood, taken at week 24, from a patient treated with tofacitinib. The source is a human donor with alopecia areata.

Comments on this clone: Other DNA sequences of this sample code for an identical CDR3. The chain has TRBV27 and TRBJ2-1; D possibly corresponds to TRBD1 (5 bases). Trimming took off 6 bases at V and 7 bases at J, with 13 bases between the two ends. In germline, CDR1 is MNHEY, CDR2 SMNVEV (reference sequence). The CDR3 runs 13 residues. The CDR3 is CASSPRGRNEQFF. Written as DNA, the CDR3 is TGTGCCAGCAGCCCTAGGGGTCGGAATGAGCAGTTCTTC.

The chain uses TRBV30 and TRBJ2-2; no firm D call. There are 12 residues in the CDR3. V gave up 0 bases and J gave up 6 bases, with 5 bases separating them. The germline CDR1 and CDR2 sequences are GTSNPN and SVGIG (reference sequence). The CDR3 coding sequence is TGTGCCTGGAGTGTACGGTCCGGGGAGCTGTTTTTT. It specifies CAWSVRSGELFF.

The V and J genes are TRBV11-2 and TRBJ2-1; TRBD1 matches 7 bases. The ends lost 1 base at V and 4 bases at J; junction bases unmatched: 4. Germline CDR1 and CDR2: SGHAT and FQNNGV. The CDR3 contains 15 residues. The CDR3 DNA reads as TGTGCCAGCAGCTTAGGCAGGGGGTCGTACAATGAGCAGTTCTTC. It translates to CASSLGRGSYNEQFF. Combining the CDR3 with reference TRBV11-2 and TRBJ2-1 gives the whole variable domain EAGVAQSPRYKIIEKRQSVAFWCNPISGHATLYWYQQILGQGPKLLIQFQNNGVVDDSQLPKDRFSAERLKGVDSTLKIQPAKLEDSAVYLCASSLGRGSYNEQFFGPGTRLTVL.

In this sample, this clone turned up a few times. The V call is TRBV7-3, the J call TRBJ2-5; D unclear. Looked up from germline, CDR1 is SGHTA and CDR2 is FQGTGA. The ends were cut back, 1 base at V and 2 bases at J, with 14 bases in the middle. CDR3 size: 16 residues. Here the CDR3 reads CASSLNFHQAQETQYF. The CDR3, as DNA: TGTGCCAGCAGCTTAAATTTTCACCAAGCACAAGAGACCCAGTACTTC.

The chain carries TRBV27 and TRBJ2-2; unclear D gene. CDR3 size: 12 residues. V lost 6 bases and J lost 7, with 9 bases in between. CDR1 is MNHEY, CDR2 SMNVEV, per germline (reference sequence). CDR3 sequence (DNA): TGTGCCAGCAGCCCTGGAAACGGGGAGCTGTTTTTT. Encoded protein: CASSPGNGELFF.

The rearrangement joins TRBV15 to TRBJ2-3; D might be TRBD1 (6 bases). The V gene lost 1 base and the J gene lost 0 bases, with 8 bases spanning the gap. Germline V gene lookup returns CDR1 LNHNV and CDR2 YYDKDF (reference sequence). The CDR3 extends over 15 amino acids. The CDR3 here is CATSRVQGSTDTQYF. As DNA, the CDR3 is TGTGCCACCAGCAGAGTTCAGGGGAGCACAGATACGCAGTATTTT.

In this sample, this clone turned up a few times. This chain links TRBV30 with TRBJ2-1; the D is unclear. The V gene lost 2 bases and the J gene lost 0 bases, with 11 bases spanning the gap. Germline V gene sequence: CDR1 GTSNPN, CDR2 SVGIG (reference sequence). This CDR3 comprises 15 residues. The CDR3 DNA follows: TGTGCCTGGAGTTTCGACTCAAGCTCCTACAATGAGCAGTTCTTC. Translating gives CAWSFDSSSYNEQFF.

The chain is built from TRBV6-6 and TRBJ2-5; D is possibly TRBD2 (5 bases). This CDR3 is built from 14 residues. The ends were cut back, 11 bases at V and 4 bases at J, with 20 bases in the middle. The germline V gene has CDR1 MNHNY and CDR2 SVGAGI (reference sequence). The CDR3 nucleotides are TGTGCCGTCTCGGCAGGACTTCGATTAGAGACCCAGTACTTC. Its translation is CAVSAGLRLETQYF.

The rearrangement joins TRBV27 to TRBJ2-7; D remains unclear. CDR3 length: 14 residues. CDR1 and CDR2 (germline): MNHEY, SMNVEV (reference sequence). The V gene lost 8 bases and the J gene lost 2 bases, with 16 bases spanning the gap. The CDR3 DNA follows: TGTGCCAGCGGATTAGTGGCGGCAACCTACGAGCAGTACTTC. This encodes CASGLVAATYEQYF.

CDR3 sequence: CASSLRSYTVFEQYF. DNA of the CDR3: TGCGCCAGCAGCTTGCGGTCTTATACCGTTTTCGAGCAGTACTTC. The chain has TRBV5-1 and TRBJ2-7, with D uncertain. Trimming cost V 1 base and J 6 bases, with 17 bases left between them. Germline-derived CDR1 and CDR2 are SGHRS and YFSETQ. The length of the CDR3 is 15 residues.

This clone is medium-sized within its sample. Additional DNA sequences in this sample encode the identical CDR3. The V gene is TRBV18, the J gene TRBJ2-1; D not certain. The V and J ends lost 6 bases and 5 bases respectively, with 8 bases between them. This CDR3 contains 12 residues. The V gene's germline CDR1 is KGHSH and CDR2 LQKENI. The CDR3 region has the DNA TGTGCCAGCTCCCCCGGCGACAATGAGCAGTTCTTC. Translation: CASSPGDNEQFF.

There are a few counts of this clone. The chain has TRBV5-1 and TRBJ1-1; D is undetermined. Germline V gene data show CDR1 as SGHRS and CDR2 as YFSETQ. Between the trimmed V and J ends, which lost 2 bases and 4 bases, there was a span of 6 bases. The CDR3 is made up of 12 amino acids. For the CDR3, the DNA is TGCGCCAGCAGCTTAACGGGCACTGAAGCTTTCTTT. The encoded protein is CASSLTGTEAFF.

This chain uses TRBV4-1 with TRBJ1-2, with no clear D. V lost 1 base, J lost 4 bases, and 13 bases lay in between. The CDR3 covers 15 residues. Germline loops: CDR1 MGHRA, CDR2 YSYEKL. CDR3 region: CASSQVGRLSYGYTF. Here the CDR3 DNA reads TGCGCCAGCAGCCAAGTAGGTCGCCTAAGCTATGGCTACACCTTC.

This rearrangement joins TRBV5-6 to TRBJ2-3; D call uncertain. The V end lost 4 bases, the J end lost 5 bases, and 8 bases lay between the germline ends. The CDR3 sequence is 12 residues long. From germline, CDR1 is SGHDT and CDR2 YYEEEE. The DNA for the CDR3 is TGTGCCAGCAGCCGATCGGTAGATACGCAGTATTTT. Protein: CASSRSVDTQYF. Complete variable domain (other parts from reference TRBV5-6 and TRBJ2-3): DAGVTQSPTHLIKTRGQQVTLRCSPKSGHDTVSWYQQALGQGPQFIFQYYEEEERQRGNFPDRFSGHQFPNYSSELNVNALLLGDSALYLCASSRSVDTQYFGPGTRLTVL.

The chain joins TRBV27 to TRBJ2-7; D perhaps matches TRBD2 (6 bases). The CDR3 is 14 amino acids. V was clipped by 1 base and J by 3 bases, with 10 bases between them. Per germline, CDR1 MNHEY and CDR2 SMNVEV (reference sequence). The CDR3, as DNA: TGTGCCAGCAGTTTATACCCGGGGGACTACGAGCAGTACTTC. Translation gives CASSLYPGDYEQYF.

The chain carries TRBV28 and TRBJ2-2; D remains ambiguous. Germline V CDR1 and CDR2: MDHEN, SYDVKM. Deletions cut 2 bases from V and 5 bases from J, with 6 bases between. The CDR3 contains 13 residues. The CDR3 DNA reads as TGTGCCAGCAGTTTAGGGCCAACCGGGGAGCTGTTTTTT. Translation gives CASSLGPTGELFF.

This sequence joins TRBV4-3 and TRBJ2-1; TRBD2 aligns across 9 bases. Germline lookup yields CDR1 LGHNA and CDR2 YSLEER. The length of the CDR3 is 17 residues. Trimming at V came to 0 bases and at J to 10 bases, leaving 13 bases not matched to a gene. CDR3 in DNA: TGCGCCAGCAGCCAAGATAGAGCTAGCGGGGCGGGGAGGGAGCAGTTCTTC. It yields the protein CASSQDRASGAGREQFF.

The V call is TRBV29-1, the J call TRBJ2-1, with D hard to call. Trimming pared 4 bases from V and 0 bases from J, leaving 13 bases between. The CDR3 contains 15 residues. From germline, CDR1 is SQVTM and CDR2 ANQGSEA. The CDR3 loop is CSVVPLFSSYNEQFF. CDR3 nucleotides: TGCAGCGTTGTGCCCCTCTTCAGCTCCTACAATGAGCAGTTCTTC.

This chain connects TRBV6-5 to TRBJ1-2; 7 bases agree with TRBD1. Germline V lookup: CDR1 MNHEY, CDR2 SVGAGI. Trimming took 8 bases from V and 4 from J; bases not matched to a gene: 10. CDR3 length equals 14 residues. The CDR3 reads CASPTAGQIYGYTF. The CDR3 coding sequence is TGTGCCAGCCCCACGGCGGGACAGATCTATGGCTACACCTTC.

This clone was detected only a few times. The rearrangement uses TRBV7-9 and TRBJ2-4; D is undetermined. Germline values: CDR1 SEHNR, CDR2 FQNEAQ (reference sequence). The V and J ends lost 1 base and 5 bases respectively, with 9 bases between them. The CDR3 has 14 residues. CDR3 coding DNA: TGTGCCAGCAGCTTAGGGTTGGGCCAAAACATTCAGTACTTC. Its translation is CASSLGLGQNIQYF.

CDR3 protein: CASSYPAGEATDTQYF. The CDR3 coding sequence is TGTGCCAGCAGTTACCCGGCGGGGGAGGCTACAGATACGCAGTATTTT. The chain employs TRBV6-5 and TRBJ2-3; the match to TRBD2 covers 7 bases. The CDR3 is made up of 16 amino acids. CDR1 and CDR2 (germline): MNHEY, SVGAGI. Trimming at V came to 2 bases and at J to 3 bases, leaving 8 bases not matched to a gene.

This clone occurred a few times. V usage is TRBV7-3 and J usage is TRBJ1-1; no clear D gene. Per the germline V gene, CDR1 is SGHTA and CDR2 is FQGTGA. The CDR3 runs to 14 residues. Trimming left V 5 bases short and J 3 bases short, with 13 bases between. The CDR3 nucleotides read TGTGCCAGCAGCCTCTCGACCGGGGACACTGAAGCTTTCTTT. This gives the protein CASSLSTGDTEAFF.

This sequence joins TRBV11-2 and TRBJ1-1; unclear D gene. The CDR3 contains 15 residues. V shed 4 bases and J shed 5 bases, with 17 bases lying between them. Germline V CDR1 and CDR2: SGHAT, FQNNGV. DNA of the CDR3: TGTGCCAGCAGCTCCCGGGCCAGCCGTTTAACTGAAGCTTTCTTT. Amino acids: CASSSRASRLTEAFF. Full variable domain (outside the CDR3, taken from reference TRBV11-2 and TRBJ1-1): EAGVAQSPRYKIIEKRQSVAFWCNPISGHATLYWYQQILGQGPKLLIQFQNNGVVDDSQLPKDRFSAERLKGVDSTLKIQPAKLEDSAVYLCASSSRASRLTEAFFGQGTRLTVV.

The chain has TRBV13 and TRBJ2-7, with 9 bases aligning to TRBD1. The germline V gene encodes CDR1 PRHDT and CDR2 FYEKMQ (reference sequence). J lost 3 bases, V lost 3 bases, and 3 bases had no gene match. The CDR3 is made up of 14 amino acids. For the CDR3, the DNA is TGTGCCAGCAGCTTGGGGACAGGGTACTACGAGCAGTACTTC. The encoded protein is CASSLGTGYYEQYF.

The chain joins TRBV6-6 to TRBJ2-1, with D possibly TRBD2 on 6 matching bases. Per germline, CDR1 MNHNY and CDR2 SVGAGI (reference sequence). Trimming left V 6 bases short and J 6 bases short, with 15 bases between. The CDR3 is made up of 14 amino acids. The CDR3 here is CASSLSAGSNEQFF. The CDR3 coding sequence is TGTGCCAGCAGCCTCTCTGCGGGAAGCAATGAGCAGTTCTTC.

The CDR3 spells CASSLATENQPQHF. As DNA, the CDR3 is TGTGCCAGCAGCTTAGCGACGGAGAATCAGCCCCAGCATTTT. The V gene is TRBV13, the J gene TRBJ1-5; D is uncertain. The germline V gene has CDR1 PRHDT and CDR2 FYEKMQ (reference sequence). The germline V and J ends were trimmed by 1 base and 4 bases, with 8 bases remaining between them. CDR3 length: 14 residues.